The T cell receptor (beta chain) under discussion was sequenced for a study of blood T cell repertoires in COVID-19. Study-wide context: T cells, B-cell-depleted T cells, or PBMCs supplied cDNA or gDNA.

The CDR3 is 15 residues long. The V gene's germline CDR1 is MDHEN and CDR2 SYDVKM. V lost 5 bases, J lost 2 bases, and 16 bases lay in between. Per the original methods: Amplifying reference gene primers gave estimates of nucleated cell counts. Produced via immunoSEQ multiplex PCR; TCRdb's table is partial and in-frame only. Clonal size and the V and J genes are those of that table, whereas D and trimming came from the DNA. This sample has about 160,000 clones; approximately 92% occur once, and the top ten carry 4.6%. This TCR came from a woman between 45 and 65 years old with acute or convalescent COVID-19. Sequencing used peripheral blood. The rearrangement joins TRBV28 to TRBJ2-7; maybe TRBD1 (6 bases). The CDR3 sequence: CASSTPLQGAYEQYF. CDR3 DNA sequence: TGTGCCAGCAGTACTCCTCTACAGGGAGCCTACGAGCAGTACTTC.